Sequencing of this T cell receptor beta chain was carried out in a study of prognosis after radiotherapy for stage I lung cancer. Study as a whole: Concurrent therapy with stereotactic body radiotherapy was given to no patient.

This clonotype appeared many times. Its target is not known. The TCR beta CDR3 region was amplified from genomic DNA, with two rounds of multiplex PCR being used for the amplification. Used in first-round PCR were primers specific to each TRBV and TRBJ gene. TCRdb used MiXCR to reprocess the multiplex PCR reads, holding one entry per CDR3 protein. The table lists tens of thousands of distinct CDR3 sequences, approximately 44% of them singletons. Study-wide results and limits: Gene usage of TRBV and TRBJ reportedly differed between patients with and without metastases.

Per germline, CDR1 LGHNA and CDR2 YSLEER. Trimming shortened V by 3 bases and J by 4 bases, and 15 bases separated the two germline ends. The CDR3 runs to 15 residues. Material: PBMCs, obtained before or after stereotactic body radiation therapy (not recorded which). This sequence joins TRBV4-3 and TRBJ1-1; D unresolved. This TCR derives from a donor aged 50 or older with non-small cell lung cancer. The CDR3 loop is CASSHSEGWGTEAFF. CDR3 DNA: TGCGCCAGCAGCCATTCGGAAGGGTGGGGCACTGAAGCTTTCTTT.